Listed below are T cell receptor beta chains from one sample, sequenced in a study of cytomegalovirus exposure and HLA in healthy donors. The table came from immunoSEQ multiplex PCR; TCRdb's copy has only in-frame clones and leaves some out. The sample contains about 140,000 clones, around 79% of which appear only once. The sequenced material came from PBMCs. The receptors derive from a female donor in good health and CMV-seronegative. The CDR3 runs from the conserved cysteine through the conserved F or W. A D gene is named only where the DNA matches it firmly. Not all rows give a size; the values are once, few, many and, for expanded clones, a class.

j_call: TRBJ2-7
v_call: TRBV7-9
clone_size: -
d_call: TRBD2
cdr3_nt: TGTGCCAGCAGCTTTACTAGCGGCCCATACGAGCAGTACTTC
cdr3_aa: CASSFTSGPYEQYF

j_call: TRBJ2-5
v_call: TRBV2
clone_size: -
d_call: -
cdr3_nt: TGTGCCAGCAGTCGCGGGACTTCAGAGACCCAGTACTTC
cdr3_aa: CASSRGTSETQYF

j_call: TRBJ2-7
v_call: TRBV5-1
clone_size: -
d_call: TRBD1
cdr3_nt: TGCGCCAGCAGCTTGGGGACAGGGGGGGGCGAGCAGTACTTC
cdr3_aa: CASSLGTGGGEQYF

j_call: TRBJ2-7
v_call: TRBV27
clone_size: -
d_call: TRBD2
cdr3_nt: TGTGCCAGCAGTCAAGCGGGGGGGCCCCACGAGCAGTACTTC
cdr3_aa: CASSQAGGPHEQYF

j_call: TRBJ2-7
v_call: TRBV10-3
clone_size: -
d_call: TRBD2
cdr3_nt: TGTGCCATCAGTGGGAGAGCGGGGGGCCGCGAGCAGTACTTC
cdr3_aa: CAISGRAGGREQYF

j_call: TRBJ1-1
v_call: TRBV28
clone_size: few
d_call: TRBD1
cdr3_nt: TGTGCCAGCACTCCTCAGGACAGGGTGGGTGAAGCTTTCTTT
cdr3_aa: CASTPQDRVGEAFF

j_call: TRBJ1-6
v_call: TRBV7-2
clone_size: -
d_call: -
cdr3_nt: TGTGCCAGCTTCAAAGGGGATTCACCCCTCCACTTT
cdr3_aa: CASFKGDSPLHF

j_call: TRBJ2-7
v_call: TRBV6-5
clone_size: -
d_call: TRBD2
cdr3_nt: TGTGCCAGCAGTCCTAGCGGTGCCCGGTTCTACGAGCAGTACTTC
cdr3_aa: CASSPSGARFYEQYF

j_call: TRBJ2-1
v_call: TRBV2
clone_size: -
d_call: TRBD2
cdr3_nt: TGTGCCAGCAGAACTAGCGGGAGTGCCAATGAGCAGTTCTTC
cdr3_aa: CASRTSGSANEQFF

j_call: TRBJ2-7
v_call: TRBV30
clone_size: -
d_call: -
cdr3_nt: TGTGCCTGGAGTGTACGATTTGCGGGCGAGCAGTACTTC
cdr3_aa: CAWSVRFAGEQYF

j_call: TRBJ2-5
v_call: TRBV7-6
clone_size: -
d_call: -
cdr3_nt: TGTGCCAGCAGCCAACAAGAGACCCAGTACTTC
cdr3_aa: CASSQQETQYF

j_call: TRBJ2-5
v_call: TRBV30
clone_size: -
d_call: -
cdr3_nt: TGTGCCTGGAGTATGGGAGGAGAGCAGTACTTC
cdr3_aa: CAWSMGGEQYF

j_call: TRBJ2-2
v_call: TRBV7-2
clone_size: -
d_call: -
cdr3_nt: TGTGCCGGGGGGAATGGGGGAGCTAACACCGGGGAGCTGTTTTTT
cdr3_aa: CAGGNGGANTGELFF

j_call: TRBJ1-1
v_call: TRBV7-2
clone_size: -
d_call: -
cdr3_nt: TGTGCCAGCAGCTTAGGACAGACGGTACAAGCTTTCTTT
cdr3_aa: CASSLGQTVQAFF

j_call: TRBJ2-5
v_call: TRBV30
clone_size: -
d_call: TRBD2
cdr3_nt: TGTGCCTGGAGTGTAGGGACTAGCGGACAAGAGACCCAGTACTTC
cdr3_aa: CAWSVGTSGQETQYF

j_call: TRBJ1-1
v_call: TRBV29-1
clone_size: -
d_call: -
cdr3_nt: TGCAGCACCTTCCTGGCAGAGAACACTGAAGCTTTCTTT
cdr3_aa: CSTFLAENTEAFF

j_call: TRBJ2-7
v_call: TRBV7-9
clone_size: once
d_call: TRBD2
cdr3_nt: TGTGCCAGCAGCTTAGCGCGGCGGGGGACTGGATCCTACGAGCAGTACTTC
cdr3_aa: CASSLARRGTGSYEQYF

j_call: TRBJ1-1
v_call: TRBV29-1
clone_size: -
d_call: -
cdr3_nt: TGCAGCGTTGCGGTCGCGGTGATGAACACTGAAGCTTTCTTT
cdr3_aa: CSVAVAVMNTEAFF

j_call: TRBJ2-7
v_call: TRBV5-4
clone_size: -
d_call: -
cdr3_nt: TGTGCCAGCAGCTGGGGCATAAGTTACGAGCAGTACTTC
cdr3_aa: CASSWGISYEQYF

j_call: TRBJ2-3
v_call: TRBV9
clone_size: -
d_call: TRBD1
cdr3_nt: TGTGCCAGCAGCGCGGGACAGGGAGGCACAGATACGCAGTATTTT
cdr3_aa: CASSAGQGGTDTQYF

j_call: TRBJ1-6
v_call: TRBV4-3
clone_size: once
d_call: -
cdr3_nt: TGCGCCAGCAGCCAAGATGCCAGTTCCAATTCACCCCTCCACTTT
cdr3_aa: CASSQDASSNSPLHF

j_call: TRBJ2-1
v_call: TRBV5-1
clone_size: -
d_call: TRBD2
cdr3_nt: TGCGCCAGCAGCTTGGGTAGCGGGGGGGCCTGGGGTGAGCAGTTCTTC
cdr3_aa: CASSLGSGGAWGEQFF